This record concerns one TCR beta chain sequence. The CDR3 length is 13 residues. The V end lost 5 bases, the J end lost 3 bases, and 10 bases lay between the germline ends. The germline V gene has CDR1 SEHNR and CDR2 FQNEAQ (reference sequence). The record originates from a study of blood T cell repertoires in COVID-19. Study overall: Sites in the United States, Italy and Spain provided acute and convalescent COVID-19 samples.

Source study methods: Using reference gene primer amplification, nucleated cell counts were estimated. Repertoires were generated with immunoSEQ multiplex PCR, while TCRdb's copy carries only in-frame clones and drops some. V, J and clone size are taken as reported in that table, and D and trimming were inferred from the DNA itself. The sample holds 200,000 or so clones, approximately 87% seen once. The sequencing input was peripheral blood. The V and J genes are TRBV7-9 and TRBJ1-2; a possible D gene is TRBD1 (6 bases). The clonotype was recovered from a person aged 70 to 85 with COVID-19, enrolled during active disease. CDR3 region: CASSPDSHYGYTF. CDR3 sequence (DNA): TGTGCCAGCAGCCCGGACAGTCACTATGGCTACACCTTC.